The present TCR beta chain was sequenced within a study of CD8 T cells in ankylosing spondylitis. Points from the study as a whole: Disease-linked clones bore a CD8+ phenotype and were relatively rare in peripheral blood.

Quantitative 5'-RACE with molecular barcodes produced the TCR beta libraries. One entry per CDR3 protein, called by TCRdb with MiXCR from the 5' RACE reads. The sample comprises 300,000 to 400,000 distinct CDR3 sequences, roughly 10% of which are singletons, and roughly 9% rests with the top ten. Regarding this clonotype: What it binds is not known.

The germline V gene has CDR1 KGHDR and CDR2 SFDVKD. Trimming shortened V by 6 bases and J by 4 bases, and 12 bases separated the two germline ends. The CDR3 totals 15 residues. The sequenced sample was blood, either unsorted or a sorted T cell fraction (not recorded which). The sequence was obtained from a female donor with ankylosing spondylitis or in good health (not recorded which). The J gene is TRBJ2-6, the V gene TRBV24-1; possibly TRBD1 or TRBD2 for D (5 bases each). The CDR3 DNA reads as TGTGCCACCAGTAAAGCAGGGACCGGGGCCAACGTCCTGACTTTC. It is translated as CATSKAGTGANVLTF.